The clone carrying this T cell receptor beta chain was observed a few times. Antigen unknown. The sample is drawn from a study of beta chain features in type 1 diabetes. Background on the study: Age, gender, cell numbers and subset yield matched between patients and controls. General study points: Within each of all four CD4+ subsets, Type 1 diabetes patients had TCRB CDR3s that were moderately but significantly shorter.

The CDR3 contains 16 residues. The ends were cut back, 1 base at V and 7 bases at J, with 16 bases in the middle. Germline CDR1 reads LGHNA; CDR2 reads YSLEER. CD4+ naive, central memory, regulatory and stem cell-like memory subsets were isolated by sorting on CD45RO/CCR7/CD25/CD127/CD95/CD27. Isolated RNA was reverse transcribed in full, so expressed TCRB transcripts were sequenced. Here immunoSEQ multiplex PCR was the method, and the copy in TCRdb shows in-frame clones only, minus some. Of about 900,000 clones listed, roughly a sixth are singletons. The sample was naive CD4+ T cells from blood. The clonotype originates from a woman between 18 and 29 years old in good health. The chain uses TRBV4-3 and TRBJ1-4, with unresolved D. This chain's CDR3 is CASSQGPLSGSEKLFF. The DNA of the CDR3 is TGCGCCAGCAGCCAAGGACCACTTTCGGGGAGTGAAAAACTGTTTTTT.